These T cell receptor beta chains were read from a single sample in a study of shared T cell receptors in the human thymus. Generated by immunoSEQ multiplex PCR, the TCRdb table keeps only in-frame clones and is missing some. The sample records some 660,000 clones, about 87% being singletons. These same data were also listed under a study on human thymus T cells.

The sequencing input was thymocytes. The receptors were gathered from a boy in the first two years of life with a congenital heart defect. Both conserved end residues are part of each CDR3. A D gene is named only where the DNA matches it firmly. Some rows mark clone size as missing; the rest say once, few, many or name a class of expanded clone.

d_call,v_call,j_call,clone_size,cdr3_aa,cdr3_nt
.,TRBV6-6,TRBJ1-3,.,CASSPSPQTGNTIYF,TGTGCCAGTTCACCCTCCCCACAGACCGGAAACACCATATATTTT
.,TRBV28,TRBJ1-2,.,CASVPWADGRMWGYTF,TGTGCCAGCGTCCCTTGGGCAGACGGCCGTATGTGGGGCTACACCTTC
TRBD2,TRBV12-5,TRBJ2-6,.,CASGLVGRGGSGANVLTF,TGTGCTAGTGGTTTGGTAGGACGCGGGGGCTCTGGGGCCAACGTCCTGACTTTC
.,TRBV13,TRBJ2-7,.,CASTPTKSSYEQYF,TGTGCCAGCACCCCGACAAAGAGCTCCTACGAGCAGTACTTC
TRBD1,TRBV27,TRBJ2-5,.,CASRGNRGEYQETQYF,TGTGCCAGCAGGGGCAACAGGGGCGAGTACCAAGAGACCCAGTACTTC
TRBD1,TRBV11-2,TRBJ2-1,.,CASSPRTGRPSYNEQFF,TGTGCCAGCAGCCCCCGGACAGGGAGGCCCTCCTACAATGAGCAGTTCTTC
.,TRBV10-1,TRBJ2-5,.,CASSESVRETQYF,TGCGCCAGCAGTGAGTCGGTCAGAGAGACCCAGTACTTC
TRBD1,TRBV7-2,TRBJ1-2,.,CASSVTNRGLPSYGYTF,TGTGCCAGCAGCGTGACCAACAGGGGGCTCCCATCCTATGGCTACACCTTC
TRBD1,TRBV6-5,TRBJ1-5,.,CASRYRDRGDQPQHF,TGTGCCAGCAGGTACCGGGACAGGGGGGATCAGCCCCAGCATTTT
.,TRBV27,TRBJ2-2,.,CASSFRGELFF,TGTGCCAGCAGTTTCCGCGGGGAGCTGTTTTTT
.,TRBV15,TRBJ2-1,.,CATSRPPGEALRQFF,TGTGCCACCAGCAGACCTCCTGGGGAGGCTCTAAGGCAGTTCTTC
TRBD1,TRBV15,TRBJ1-5,.,CATSRGTGVAKEDQPQHF,TGTGCCACCAGCAGAGGGACAGGGGTAGCGAAGGAGGATCAGCCCCAGCATTTT
.,TRBV7-3,TRBJ2-7,.,CASSLWDMAPFLTYEQYF,TGTGCCAGCAGCTTATGGGACATGGCCCCCTTCTTAACCTACGAGCAGTACTTC
.,TRBV5-5,TRBJ1-6,.,CASSLDSGKSPYNSPLHF,TGTGCCAGCAGCTTGGACTCCGGGAAATCTCCCTATAATTCACCCCTCCACTTT
.,TRBV6-5,TRBJ2-5,.,CASSHPGRGETQYF,TGTGCCAGCAGTCACCCCGGGCGGGGCGAGACCCAGTACTTC
.,TRBV19,TRBJ1-1,.,CASSISPTASNTEAFF,TGTGCCAGTAGTATCTCTCCGACAGCCTCGAACACTGAAGCTTTCTTT
.,TRBV19,TRBJ2-3,.,CASSIFWAGPPHTDTQYF,TGTGCCAGTAGTATTTTCTGGGCGGGGCCCCCCCACACAGATACGCAGTATTTT
.,TRBV2,TRBJ2-7,.,CASSKTRYEQYF,TGTGCCAGCAGTAAAACGAGGTACGAGCAGTACTTC
.,TRBV13,TRBJ1-2,.,CASSSTRNRAVKDGYTF,TGTGCCAGCAGCTCCACAAGGAACAGGGCCGTTAAGGATGGCTACACCTTC
.,TRBV9,TRBJ2-7,.,CASSVGVLSFSYEQYF,TGTGCCAGCAGCGTGGGCGTTTTAAGCTTCTCCTACGAGCAGTACTTC
TRBD2,TRBV7-2,TRBJ2-5,.,CASSLDAGERQETQYF,TGTGCCAGCAGCTTAGATGCGGGGGAGAGGCAAGAGACCCAGTACTTC
.,TRBV6-5,TRBJ2-7,.,CASSYSGSRDPHEQYF,TGTGCCAGCAGTTACTCCGGGAGCAGGGATCCCCACGAGCAGTACTTC
.,TRBV6-6,TRBJ1-4,.,CASSWRGSNEKLFF,TGTGCCAGCAGCTGGAGGGGCTCGAATGAAAAACTGTTTTTT
TRBD1,TRBV11-2,TRBJ2-7,.,CASSPRDSLIPTYEQYF,TGTGCCAGCAGCCCCCGGGACAGCCTTATCCCGACCTACGAGCAGTACTTC
TRBD1,TRBV28,TRBJ2-7,.,CASSLTGGWNEQYF,TGTGCCAGCAGTCTCACAGGGGGTTGGAACGAGCAGTACTTC
.,TRBV2,TRBJ1-4,once,CASSGAEGEKLFF,TGTGCCAGCAGTGGGGCCGAGGGAGAAAAACTGTTTTTT
TRBD2,TRBV19,TRBJ2-2,.,CASRGAGSLTGELFF,TGTGCCAGTAGGGGAGCGGGGAGCCTCACCGGGGAGCTGTTTTTT
TRBD1,TRBV5-6,TRBJ2-3,.,CASSQPGQATNFQYF,TGTGCCAGCAGTCAACCGGGACAGGCGACAAACTTCCAGTATTTT
TRBD1,TRBV6-1,TRBJ2-2,.,CASSEAPGQGALKYTGELFF,TGTGCCAGCAGTGAAGCCCCCGGGCAGGGGGCTTTGAAGTACACCGGGGAGCTGTTTTTT
.,TRBV4-3,TRBJ2-2,.,CASSQEKAGGPMNTGELFF,TGCGCCAGCAGCCAAGAGAAAGCCGGGGGGCCCATGAACACCGGGGAGCTGTTTTTT
TRBD1,TRBV10-2,TRBJ2-3,.,CASSEFRTGSGTDTQYF,TGCGCCAGCAGTGAGTTTCGGACAGGGTCGGGCACAGATACGCAGTATTTT
TRBD1,TRBV4-1,TRBJ2-5,.,CASSLGQGCGYQETQYF,TGCGCCAGCAGCCTAGGACAGGGTTGTGGTTACCAAGAGACCCAGTACTTC
.,TRBV2,TRBJ2-7,.,CASSEANFYEQYF,TGTGCCAGCAGTGAAGCAAACTTCTACGAGCAGTACTTC
TRBD1,TRBV6-1,TRBJ2-7,.,CASSEEDRTGTLHSPREQYF,TGTGCCAGCAGTGAAGAGGATAGGACAGGGACCCTACATTCACCTCGGGAGCAGTACTTC
.,TRBV9,TRBJ1-6,once,CASSVSGDEPYNSPLHF,TGTGCCAGCAGCGTATCGGGGGACGAACCCTATAATTCACCCCTCCACTTT
TRBD2,TRBV4-2,TRBJ2-4,.,CASSKDLAGAKNIQYF,TGTGCCAGCAGCAAGGATCTAGCGGGTGCCAAAAACATTCAGTACTTC
.,TRBV6-5,TRBJ2-3,.,CASSLRTGTDTQYF,TGTGCCAGCAGTTTACGGACAGGCACAGATACGCAGTATTTT
TRBD1,TRBV4-2,TRBJ1-1,once,CASSQTGTANTEAFF,TGTGCCAGCAGCCAGACCGGGACAGCGAACACTGAAGCTTTCTTT
TRBD2,TRBV5-1,TRBJ2-5,few,CASSLGAAREDEETQYF,TGCGCCAGCAGCTTGGGGGCGGCTCGGGAGGACGAAGAGACCCAGTACTTC
.,TRBV7-9,TRBJ2-7,.,CASSPTLRIYEQYF,TGTGCCAGCAGCCCGACCCTGAGGATCTACGAGCAGTACTTC
TRBD2,TRBV7-4,TRBJ2-1,.,CASIRVRLAGALSSYNEQFF,TGTGCCAGCATCCGAGTACGGCTAGCGGGCGCACTTAGCTCCTACAATGAGCAGTTCTTC
TRBD1,TRBV6-5,TRBJ1-1,once,CASSYSQGDWTEAFF,TGTGCCAGCAGTTACTCCCAGGGGGATTGGACTGAAGCTTTCTTT
.,TRBV6-5,TRBJ1-6,.,CASSQWPFNSPLHF,TGTGCCAGCAGTCAATGGCCCTTTAATTCCCCCCTCCACTTT
TRBD1,TRBV6-6,TRBJ1-5,once,CASSPTGADQPQHF,TGTGCCAGCAGTCCCACAGGGGCAGATCAGCCCCAGCATTTT
.,TRBV27,TRBJ2-2,.,CASTPDSQPGELFF,TGTGCCAGTACACCCGACAGCCAGCCCGGGGAGCTGTTTTTT
.,TRBV13,TRBJ1-5,.,CASSLKGQPRGNQPQHF,TGTGCCAGCAGCTTAAAAGGTCAGCCTCGGGGCAATCAGCCCCAGCATTTT
TRBD1,TRBV25-1,TRBJ2-1,.,CASSGRRQGALNEQFF,TGTGCCAGCAGTGGTCGCCGACAGGGTGCTTTAAATGAGCAGTTCTTC